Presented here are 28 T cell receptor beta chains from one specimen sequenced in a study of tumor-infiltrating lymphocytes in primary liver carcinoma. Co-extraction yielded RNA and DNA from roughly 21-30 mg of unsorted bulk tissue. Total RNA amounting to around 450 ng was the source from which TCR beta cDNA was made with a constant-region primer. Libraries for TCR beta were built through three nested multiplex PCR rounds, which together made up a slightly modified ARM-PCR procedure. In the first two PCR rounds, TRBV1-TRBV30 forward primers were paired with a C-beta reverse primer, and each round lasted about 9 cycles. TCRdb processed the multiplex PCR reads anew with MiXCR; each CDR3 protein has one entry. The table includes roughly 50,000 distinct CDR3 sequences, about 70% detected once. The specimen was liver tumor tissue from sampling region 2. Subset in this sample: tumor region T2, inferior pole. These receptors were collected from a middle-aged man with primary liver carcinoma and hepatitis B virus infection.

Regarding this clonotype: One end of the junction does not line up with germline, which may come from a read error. The CDR3 coding sequence is TGTGCCAGCAGCATAGATTCGGAGGATCCCGGGGGCCCACCTTATTTTTTCTACGAGCAGCACTTC. Residues: CASSIDSEDPGGPPYFFYEQHF. This chain uses TRBV11-2 with TRBJ2-7, with D perhaps matching TRBD1 or TRBD2 (6 bases each). CDR1 and CDR2 from the germline V gene are SGHAT and FQNNGV. This CDR3 is built from 22 residues.

CDR3 sequence (DNA): TGTGCCAGTAGGATGACTAGCACCGGCGACGGGCAGTACTTC. Translating it yields CASRMTSTGDGQYF. V usage is TRBV19 and J usage is TRBJ2-7; TRBD2 matches at 7 bases. The CDR3 length is 14 residues. Germline V gives CDR1 LNHDA, CDR2 SQIVND (reference sequence). The junction had 14 bases not matched to a gene; V was cut back by 6 bases and J by 9 bases.

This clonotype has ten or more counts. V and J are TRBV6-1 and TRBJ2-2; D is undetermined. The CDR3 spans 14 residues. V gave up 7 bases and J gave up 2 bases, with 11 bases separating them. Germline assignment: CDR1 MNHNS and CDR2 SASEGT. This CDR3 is CASKRYHNTGELFF. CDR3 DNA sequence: TGTGCCAGCAAGCGCTACCATAACACCGGGGAGCTGTTTTTT.

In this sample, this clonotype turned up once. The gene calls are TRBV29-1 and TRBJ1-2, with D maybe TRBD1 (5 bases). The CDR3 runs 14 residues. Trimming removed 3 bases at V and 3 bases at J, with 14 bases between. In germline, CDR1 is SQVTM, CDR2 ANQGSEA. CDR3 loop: CSVDAKGTDYGYTF. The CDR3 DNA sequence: TGCAGCGTTGATGCAAAGGGGACGGACTATGGCTACACCTTC. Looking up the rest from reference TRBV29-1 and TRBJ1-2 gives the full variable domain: SAVISQKPSRDICQRGTSLTIQCQVDSQVTMMFWYRQQPGQSLTLIATANQGSEATYESGFVIDKFPISRPNLTFSTLTVSNMSPEDSSIYLCSVDAKGTDYGYTFGSGTRLTVV.

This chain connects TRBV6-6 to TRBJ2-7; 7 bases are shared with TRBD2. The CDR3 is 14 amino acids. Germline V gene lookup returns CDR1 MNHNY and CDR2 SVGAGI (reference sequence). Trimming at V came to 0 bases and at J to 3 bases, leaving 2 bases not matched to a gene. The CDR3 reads CASSYSGGSYEQYF. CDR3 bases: TGTGCCAGCAGTTACTCGGGAGGGAGCTACGAGCAGTACTTC.

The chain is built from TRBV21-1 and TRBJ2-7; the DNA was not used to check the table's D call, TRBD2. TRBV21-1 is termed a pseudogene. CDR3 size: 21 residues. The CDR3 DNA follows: TGTGCCAGTAGCAAAGTGGTCTATGAGGGGACTAGCGGGAGCCCTAACAACGAGCAGTACTTC. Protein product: CASSKVVYEGTSGSPNNEQYF.

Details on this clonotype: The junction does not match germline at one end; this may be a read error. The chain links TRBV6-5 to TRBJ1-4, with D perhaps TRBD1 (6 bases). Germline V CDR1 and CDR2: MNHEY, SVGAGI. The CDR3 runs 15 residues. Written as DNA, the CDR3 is TGTGCCTGCAGTTTCACGGGGGCGGGGAACGAAAAACTGTTTTTT. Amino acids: CACSFTGAGNEKLFF.

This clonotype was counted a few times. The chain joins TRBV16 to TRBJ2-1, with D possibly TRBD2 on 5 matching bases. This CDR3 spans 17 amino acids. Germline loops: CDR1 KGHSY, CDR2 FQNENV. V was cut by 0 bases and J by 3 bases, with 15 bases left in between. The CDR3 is CASSQSLGGLVYNEQFF. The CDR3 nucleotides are TGTGCCAGCAGCCAATCGCTGGGCGGGCTGGTCTACAATGAGCAGTTCTTC.

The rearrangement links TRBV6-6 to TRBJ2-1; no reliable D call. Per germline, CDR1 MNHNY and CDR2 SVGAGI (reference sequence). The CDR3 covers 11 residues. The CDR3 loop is CGGSQVGEQFF. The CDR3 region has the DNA TGTGGCGGCAGTCAGGTTGGGGAGCAGTTCTTC.

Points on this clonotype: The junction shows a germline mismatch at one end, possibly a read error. The chain's CDR3 is CASSLEGLARKDTQYF. The CDR3 DNA reads TGTGCCAGCAGTTTAGAGGGACTAGCGCGGAAAGATACGCAGTATTTT. This chain connects TRBV11-2 to TRBJ2-3; 10 bases fit TRBD2. The CDR3 has 16 amino acids. Germline assignment: CDR1 SGHAT and CDR2 FQNNGV.

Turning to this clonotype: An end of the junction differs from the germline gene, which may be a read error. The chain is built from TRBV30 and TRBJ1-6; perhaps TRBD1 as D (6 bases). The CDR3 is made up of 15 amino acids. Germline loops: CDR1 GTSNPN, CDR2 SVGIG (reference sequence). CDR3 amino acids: CAWSPQAGANSPPHF. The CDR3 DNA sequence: TGTGCCTGGAGTCCCCAGGCAGGGGCTAATTCACCCCCCCACTTT.

The CDR3 DNA sequence: TGTGCCAGCAGTTACCCGGGGCAGGGGGCCAATGAGCAGTTCTTC. This gives the protein CASSYPGQGANEQFF. The V gene is TRBV6-5, the J gene TRBJ2-1, with 8 bases aligning to TRBD1. The germline CDR1 and CDR2 sequences are MNHEY and SVGAGI. The CDR3 totals 15 residues. V was pared by 2 bases and J by 6 bases, with 6 bases of the junction left unmatched.

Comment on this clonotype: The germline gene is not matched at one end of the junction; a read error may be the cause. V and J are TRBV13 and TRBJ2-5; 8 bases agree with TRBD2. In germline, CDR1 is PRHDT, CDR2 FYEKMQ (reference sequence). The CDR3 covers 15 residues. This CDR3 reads CARSLPAGVGETQYF. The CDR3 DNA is TGTGCCCGCAGCTTACCAGCGGGAGTGGGAGAGACCCAGTACTTC.

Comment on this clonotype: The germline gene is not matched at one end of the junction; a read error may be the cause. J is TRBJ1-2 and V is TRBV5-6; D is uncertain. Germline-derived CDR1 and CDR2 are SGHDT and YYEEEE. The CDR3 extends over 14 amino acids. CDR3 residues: CASSLAERRSGYNF. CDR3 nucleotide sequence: TGTGCGAGCAGCTTGGCCGAGAGGAGGAGTGGCTACAACTTC.

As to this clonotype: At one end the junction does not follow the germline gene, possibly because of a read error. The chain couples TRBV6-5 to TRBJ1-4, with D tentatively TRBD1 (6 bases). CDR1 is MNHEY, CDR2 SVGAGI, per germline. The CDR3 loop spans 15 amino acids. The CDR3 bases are TGTACCAGCAGTTTCACGGGGGCGGAGAATGAAAAACTGTTTTTT. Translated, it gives CTSSFTGAENEKLFF.

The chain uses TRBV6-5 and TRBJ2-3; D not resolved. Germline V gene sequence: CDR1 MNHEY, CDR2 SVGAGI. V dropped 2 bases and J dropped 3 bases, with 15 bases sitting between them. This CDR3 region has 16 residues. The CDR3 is CASSYLYGSHTDTQYF. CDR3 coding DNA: TGTGCCAGCAGTTACCTCTACGGCAGCCATACAGATACGCAGTATTTT.

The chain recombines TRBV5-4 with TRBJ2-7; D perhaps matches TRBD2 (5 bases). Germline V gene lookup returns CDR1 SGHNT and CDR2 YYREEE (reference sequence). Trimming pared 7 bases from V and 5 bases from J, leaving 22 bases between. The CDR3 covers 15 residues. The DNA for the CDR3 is TGTGCCAGCTACTGGGGTGGATTAATCGGGGACGAGCAGTACTTC. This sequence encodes CASYWGGLIGDEQYF.

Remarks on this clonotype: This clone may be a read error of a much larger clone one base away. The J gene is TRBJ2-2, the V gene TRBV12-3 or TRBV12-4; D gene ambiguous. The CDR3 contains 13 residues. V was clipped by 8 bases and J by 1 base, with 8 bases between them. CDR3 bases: TGTGCCAGCGGTGTGGTGAACACCGGGGAGCTGTTTTTT. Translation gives CASGVVNTGELFF.

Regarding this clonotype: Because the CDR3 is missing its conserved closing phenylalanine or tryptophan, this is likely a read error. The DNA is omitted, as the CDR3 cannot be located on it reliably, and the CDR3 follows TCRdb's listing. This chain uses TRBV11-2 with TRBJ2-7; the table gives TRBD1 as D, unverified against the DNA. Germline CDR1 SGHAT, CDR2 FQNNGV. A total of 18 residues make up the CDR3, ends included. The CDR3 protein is CASSLAYPGTGGDYERYL.

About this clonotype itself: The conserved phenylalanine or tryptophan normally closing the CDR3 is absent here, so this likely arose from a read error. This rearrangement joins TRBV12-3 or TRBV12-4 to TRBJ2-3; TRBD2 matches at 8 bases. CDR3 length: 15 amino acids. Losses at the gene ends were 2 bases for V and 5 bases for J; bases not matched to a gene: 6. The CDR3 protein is CASSLSAGAGDTQYS. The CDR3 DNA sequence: TGTGCCAGCAGTTTATCAGCGGGAGCGGGAGATACGCAGTATTCT.

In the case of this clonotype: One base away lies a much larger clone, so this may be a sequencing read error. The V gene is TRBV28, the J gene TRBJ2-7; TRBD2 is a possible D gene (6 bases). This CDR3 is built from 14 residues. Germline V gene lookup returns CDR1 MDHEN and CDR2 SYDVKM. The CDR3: CASSTIAAAYEQNF. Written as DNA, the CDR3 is TGTGCCAGCAGCACTATAGCGGCCGCCTACGAGCAGAACTTC.

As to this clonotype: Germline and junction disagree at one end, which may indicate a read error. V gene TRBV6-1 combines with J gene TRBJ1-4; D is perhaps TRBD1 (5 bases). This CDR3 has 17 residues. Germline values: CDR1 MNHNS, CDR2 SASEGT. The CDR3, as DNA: TGTGCCAGCAGCCCCAGGGACGGCCTTGCAACCAATGAAAAACTGTTTTTT. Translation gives CASSPRDGLATNEKLFF.

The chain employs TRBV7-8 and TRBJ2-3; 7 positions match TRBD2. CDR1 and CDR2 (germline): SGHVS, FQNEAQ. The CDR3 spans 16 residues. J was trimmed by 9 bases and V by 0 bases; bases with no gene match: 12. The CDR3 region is CASSLAAGVVQATQYF. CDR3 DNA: TGTGCCAGCAGCTTAGCGGCGGGGGTAGTTCAGGCAACGCAGTATTTT.

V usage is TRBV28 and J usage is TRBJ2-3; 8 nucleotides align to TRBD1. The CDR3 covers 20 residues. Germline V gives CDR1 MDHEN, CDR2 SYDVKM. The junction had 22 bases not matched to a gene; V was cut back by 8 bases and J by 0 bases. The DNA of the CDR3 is TGTGCCAGCCTTCCACCGGGACAGGCTGCCAGGGGAACTAGCACAGATACGCAGTATTTT. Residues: CASLPPGQAARGTSTDTQYF.

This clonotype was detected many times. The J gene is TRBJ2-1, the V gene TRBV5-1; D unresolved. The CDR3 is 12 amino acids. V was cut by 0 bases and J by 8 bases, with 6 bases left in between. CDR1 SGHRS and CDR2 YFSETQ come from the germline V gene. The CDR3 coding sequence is TGCGCCAGCAGCTTGGGCGGACATGAGCAGTTCTTC. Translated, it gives CASSLGGHEQFF.

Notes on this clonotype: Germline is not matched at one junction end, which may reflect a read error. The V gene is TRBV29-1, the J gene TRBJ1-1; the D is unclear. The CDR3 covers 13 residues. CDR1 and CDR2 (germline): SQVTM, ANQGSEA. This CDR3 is CSVEDDGNTEASF. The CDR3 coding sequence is TGCAGTGTTGAAGACGACGGGAACACTGAAGCTTCCTTT.

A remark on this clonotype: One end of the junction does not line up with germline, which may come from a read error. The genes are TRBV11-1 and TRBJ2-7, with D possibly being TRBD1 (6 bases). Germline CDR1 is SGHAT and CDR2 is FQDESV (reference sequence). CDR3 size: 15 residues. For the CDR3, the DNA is TGTGCCAGCAGCATCGACGGACAGTCCTCATACGACCAGTACTTC. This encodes CASSIDGQSSYDQYF.

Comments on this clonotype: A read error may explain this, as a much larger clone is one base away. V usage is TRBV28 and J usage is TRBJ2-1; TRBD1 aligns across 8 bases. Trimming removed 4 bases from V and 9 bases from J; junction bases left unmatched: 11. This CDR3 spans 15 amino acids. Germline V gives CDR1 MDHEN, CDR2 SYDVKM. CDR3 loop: CASSSPGQVAGEQFF. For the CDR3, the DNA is TGTGCCAGCAGTTCCCCGGGACAGGTGGCTGGTGAGCAGTTCTTC.